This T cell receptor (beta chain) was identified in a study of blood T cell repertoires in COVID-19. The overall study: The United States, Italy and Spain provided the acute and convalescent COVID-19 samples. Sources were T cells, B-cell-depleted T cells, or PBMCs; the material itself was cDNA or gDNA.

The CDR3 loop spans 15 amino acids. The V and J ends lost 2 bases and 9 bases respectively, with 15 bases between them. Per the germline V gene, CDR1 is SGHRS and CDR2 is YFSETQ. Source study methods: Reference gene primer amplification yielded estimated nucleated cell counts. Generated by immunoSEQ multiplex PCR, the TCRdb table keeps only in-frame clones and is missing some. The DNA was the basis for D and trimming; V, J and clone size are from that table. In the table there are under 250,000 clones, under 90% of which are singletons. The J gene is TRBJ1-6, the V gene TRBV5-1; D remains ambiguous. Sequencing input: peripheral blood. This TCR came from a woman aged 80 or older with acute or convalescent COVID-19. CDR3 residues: CASSFSGGLGSPLHF. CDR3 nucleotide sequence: TGCGCCAGCAGCTTCAGTGGAGGGTTAGGTTCACCCCTCCACTTT.